The rows below give T cell receptor beta chains drawn from one sample of a study of CD8 T cells in Susac syndrome. TCRdb fed the immunoSEQ multiplex PCR reads into MiXCR, producing one record per CDR3 protein. In the table there are some 190,000 distinct CDR3 sequences, around 95% of which are singletons. The sequencing input was CD4+ T cells from PBMCs. Source of these receptors: a human donor with multiple sclerosis. Each CDR3 is given with its conserved first and last residue. The D gene is left open where the match is weak. Clone sizes are given selectively: once, few, many, or a class where the clone is expanded.

cdr3_length	d_call	v_call	j_call	clone_size	cdr3_aa	cdr3_nt
13	.	TRBV20-1	TRBJ2-7	.	CSALGRKRIEQYF	TGCAGTGCCTTGGGCAGAAAGAGGATTGAGCAGTACTTC
14	.	TRBV12-3/TRBV12-4	TRBJ2-3	.	CASAGAASTDTQYF	TGTGCCAGCGCAGGGGCAGCCTCCACAGATACGCAGTATTTT
15	TRBD1	TRBV20-1	TRBJ2-3	.	CSATRQGGSTDTQYF	TGCAGTGCCACCCGACAGGGTGGGAGCACAGATACGCAGTATTTT
15	.	TRBV7-8	TRBJ2-7	once	CASSLGAQDLYEQYF	TGTGCCAGCAGCCTAGGCGCACAGGACTTATACGAGCAGTACTTC
13	.	TRBV30	TRBJ2-7	.	CAWSVGGPYEQYF	TGTGCCTGGAGTGTAGGGGGTCCCTACGAGCAGTACTTC
15	TRBD1	TRBV5-1	TRBJ2-4	.	CASSLLWTGSNIQYF	TGCGCCAGCAGCTTACTCTGGACAGGTTCAAACATTCAGTACTTC
13	.	TRBV9	TRBJ2-7	.	CASSERPRGEQYF	TGTGCCAGCAGCGAAAGACCCCGTGGCGAGCAGTACTTC
16	.	TRBV2	TRBJ2-6	once	CASSGGQGTGANVLTF	TGTGCCAGCAGTGGGGGCCAAGGAACTGGGGCCAACGTCCTGACTTTC
14	.	TRBV12-3/TRBV12-4	TRBJ1-2	.	CASSPFRVGYGYTF	TGTGCCAGCAGTCCCTTCAGGGTAGGGTATGGCTACACCTTC
12	.	TRBV29-1	TRBJ1-1	.	CSVVQGATEAFF	TGCAGCGTTGTGCAGGGCGCCACTGAAGCTTTCTTT
12	.	TRBV12-3/TRBV12-4	TRBJ2-3	.	CASSKRTDTQYF	TGTGCCAGCAGTAAACGCACAGATACGCAGTATTTT
13	.	TRBV29-1	TRBJ2-1	.	CSVAQTPDNEQFF	TGCAGCGTTGCCCAGACTCCCGACAATGAGCAGTTCTTC
16	.	TRBV14	TRBJ2-1	once	CASSQDRDSAYNEQFF	TGTGCCAGCAGCCAAGATAGGGACTCTGCCTACAATGAGCAGTTCTTC
15	TRBD1	TRBV5-6	TRBJ2-7	.	CASSLPGQGNYEQYF	TGTGCCAGCAGCTTACCGGGACAGGGGAATTACGAGCAGTACTTC
14	.	TRBV20-1	TRBJ2-4	once	CSARVPDAKNIQYF	TGCAGTGCTAGGGTCCCGGATGCCAAAAACATTCAGTACTTC
12	.	TRBV5-4	TRBJ2-1	.	CASSFGNNEQFF	TGTGCCAGCAGCTTTGGGAACAATGAGCAGTTCTTC
19	TRBD2	TRBV18	TRBJ2-1	once	CASSPPTSGGVRFYNEQFF	TGTGCCAGCTCACCACCCACTAGCGGGGGGGTGAGGTTCTACAATGAGCAGTTCTTC
16	TRBD1	TRBV7-8	TRBJ1-6	.	CASSIQGAAVGSPLHF	TGTGCCAGCAGCATTCAGGGGGCGGCGGTCGGTTCACCCCTCCACTTT
15	TRBD1	TRBV9	TRBJ2-1	.	CASSVGQDTYNEQFF	TGTGCCAGCAGCGTGGGACAGGACACCTACAATGAGCAGTTCTTC
13	.	TRBV18	TRBJ1-1	.	CASSPARSAEAFF	TGTGCCAGCTCACCCGCCCGATCGGCTGAAGCTTTCTTT
14	TRBD1	TRBV9	TRBJ1-5	.	CASSAQGVNQPQHF	TGTGCCAGCAGCGCCCAGGGGGTGAATCAGCCCCAGCATTTT
12	TRBD1	TRBV27	TRBJ2-7	.	CASGDRVGEQYF	TGTGCCAGCGGGGACAGGGTTGGTGAGCAGTACTTC
12	.	TRBV28	TRBJ2-5	once	CASNAGTETQYF	TGTGCCAGCAATGCAGGGACAGAGACCCAGTACTTC
15	.	TRBV3-1	TRBJ1-4	.	CASSRGVVEGEKLFF	TGTGCCAGCAGCCGAGGGGTCGTAGAAGGAGAAAAACTGTTTTTT
11	.	TRBV12-3/TRBV12-4	TRBJ1-1	.	CASSKGAEAFF	TGTGCCAGCAGTAAGGGAGCTGAAGCTTTCTTT
15	TRBD2	TRBV3-1	TRBJ2-3	.	CASSQRGGRTDTQYF	TGTGCCAGCAGCCAGCGGGGGGGCCGCACAGATACGCAGTATTTT
15	.	TRBV4-1	TRBJ2-7	.	CASSNPGTNFYEQYF	TGCGCCAGCAGTAACCCCGGGACAAACTTCTACGAGCAGTACTTC
16	.	TRBV5-4	TRBJ2-5	.	CASSPTRRGYQETQYF	TGTGCCAGCAGCCCAACGAGGAGGGGGTATCAAGAGACCCAGTACTTC
14	.	TRBV7-2	TRBJ2-3	.	CASSSGLVTDTQYF	TGTGCCAGCAGCTCTGGACTCGTCACAGATACGCAGTATTTT
12	.	TRBV29-1	TRBJ2-5	.	CSVAGAQETQYF	TGCAGCGTTGCGGGGGCCCAAGAGACCCAGTACTTC
16	.	TRBV2	TRBJ2-3	.	CASRRLVASGTDTQYF	TGTGCCAGCAGGAGACTAGTCGCTTCTGGCACAGATACGCAGTATTTT
15	TRBD1	TRBV2	TRBJ2-7	.	CASRFFGQDSYEQYF	TGTGCCAGCAGGTTTTTTGGACAGGACTCCTACGAGCAGTACTTC
12	.	TRBV2	TRBJ2-4	.	CASSVPREFQYF	TGTGCCAGCAGTGTCCCTAGGGAGTTTCAGTACTTC
15	TRBD1	TRBV12-3/TRBV12-4	TRBJ2-4	.	CASSWGDRDQNIQYF	TGTGCCAGCAGTTGGGGGGACAGGGACCAAAACATTCAGTACTTC
14	.	TRBV30	TRBJ1-5	.	CAWRPLQGRQPQHF	TGTGCCTGGAGACCACTGCAGGGAAGGCAGCCCCAGCATTTT
13	.	TRBV7-6	TRBJ2-1	.	CASSLDVYNEQFF	TGTGCCAGCAGCTTGGACGTATACAATGAGCAGTTCTTC
12	.	TRBV11-2	TRBJ2-4	.	CASCMTENIQYF	TGTGCCAGCTGTATGACAGAAAACATTCAGTACTTC
15	.	TRBV5-4	TRBJ2-4	few	CASSGATGPTNIQYF	TGTGCCAGCAGTGGCGCGACGGGCCCCACAAACATTCAGTACTTC
16	TRBD1	TRBV30	TRBJ1-1	.	CAWSAWGTGMNTEAFF	TGTGCCTGGAGTGCCTGGGGGACAGGGATGAACACTGAAGCTTTCTTT
15	.	TRBV4-3	TRBJ1-6	.	CASSQDGQYNSPLHF	TGCGCCAGCAGCCAAGATGGTCAGTATAATTCACCCCTCCACTTT
15	.	TRBV6-5	TRBJ1-1	.	CASSPRPGMNTEAFF	TGTGCCAGCAGTCCACGGCCAGGGATGAACACTGAAGCTTTCTTT
13	TRBD2	TRBV29-1	TRBJ2-3	.	CSATNAGADTQYF	TGCAGCGCGACTAACGCGGGAGCAGATACGCAGTATTTT
12	.	TRBV20-1	TRBJ1-5	.	CSAATGDQPQHF	TGCAGTGCCGCGACGGGGGACCAGCCCCAGCATTTT
15	.	TRBV3-1	TRBJ2-1	.	CASSPSRGLYNEQFF	TGTGCCAGCAGCCCAAGTCGCGGACTTTACAATGAGCAGTTCTTC
15	.	TRBV9	TRBJ2-7	.	CASSPSVSISYEQYF	TGTGCCAGCAGCCCCTCGGTTTCGATATCCTACGAGCAGTACTTC
14	.	TRBV9	TRBJ2-1	.	CASSVGGSYNEQFF	TGTGCCAGCAGCGTAGGGGGGTCCTACAATGAGCAGTTCTTC
13	TRBD2	TRBV7-2	TRBJ2-1	.	CASSLLAGVEQFF	TGTGCCAGCAGCTTATTAGCGGGGGTCGAGCAGTTCTTC
15	TRBD1	TRBV28	TRBJ2-7	.	CASSLEGTVFKEQYF	TGTGCCAGCAGTTTAGAGGGGACAGTTTTTAAAGAGCAGTACTTC
14	.	TRBV28	TRBJ2-1	.	CASSYLGGPNEQFF	TGTGCCAGCAGTTATCTCGGGGGGCCGAATGAGCAGTTCTTC
14	TRBD2	TRBV20-1	TRBJ2-7	.	CSARDGLAGYEQYF	TGCAGTGCTAGAGATGGGCTAGCGGGGTACGAGCAGTACTTC
14	.	TRBV19	TRBJ2-7	.	CASSMAPTSYEQYF	TGTGCCAGTAGTATGGCCCCCACATCCTACGAGCAGTACTTC
14	.	TRBV18	TRBJ1-2	once	CASSPPSGNYGYTF	TGTGCCAGCTCACCACCTTCCGGGAACTATGGCTACACCTTC
14	.	TRBV20-1	TRBJ2-1	.	CSASYRVGYNEQFF	TGCAGTGCTAGCTACAGGGTGGGGTACAATGAGCAGTTCTTC
14	.	TRBV20-1	TRBJ2-5	.	CSAIRRRVGETQYF	TGCAGTGCTATAAGGAGGCGAGTTGGGGAGACCCAGTACTTC
15	TRBD2	TRBV2	TRBJ2-3	.	CASSEALGLAGLQYF	TGTGCCAGCAGTGAAGCGCTGGGGCTAGCGGGGTTGCAGTATTTT
13	TRBD2	TRBV29-1	TRBJ2-1	.	CSARTSGGNEQFF	TGCAGCGCCCGGACTAGCGGGGGAAATGAGCAGTTCTTC
13	.	TRBV20-1	TRBJ2-5	.	CSPKSPPQETQYF	TGCAGCCCGAAATCTCCGCCGCAAGAGACCCAGTACTTC
15	.	TRBV12-3/TRBV12-4	TRBJ1-6	.	CATRRLGLDNSPLHF	TGTGCCACGCGCAGGCTAGGTCTTGATAATTCACCCCTCCACTTT
13	.	TRBV2	TRBJ1-1	once	CASEVGRGTVAFF	TGTGCCAGCGAAGTCGGCCGGGGAACGGTAGCTTTCTTT
13	.	TRBV5-1	TRBJ1-2	.	CASTLDSNYGYTF	TGCGCCAGCACTCTCGACTCAAACTATGGCTACACCTTC